This TCR beta chain stems from a study of molecular identifiers for immune sequencing clone quantification (dated by TCRdb to the late 2010s). Describing the broader study: For a replicate experiment, the RNA from either about 20,000 or 100,000 naive CD8 T cells was divided into five aliquots, and four of those aliquots went on to sequencing. This methods study benchmarked molecular-identifier clustering-based TCR repertoire sequencing (MIDCIRS) and TCR RNA copy counting, using CD8 T cells to do so.

To prepare the library, PCR was applied. Sequencing was carried out with an Illumina HiSeq 4000. Bulk TCR libraries were generated as previously described, with the TCR primers listed in Table S5 used. The Qiagen AllPrep DNA/RNA kit was used to purify total RNA. Before analysis, reads from multiple sequencing runs of the same library were pooled. The study's own analysis went as follows. Reads were retained only if their TCR constant sequence matched exactly, and those retained reads were trimmed to 150 nt and grouped according to their 12-nt molecular barcodes. Within each barcode group, reads were sub-clustered at a 15% Levenshtein threshold, and quality-weighted consensus sequences were built per RNA molecule. Non-functional sequences were discarded, and so were lower-count sequences lying one edit away from another sequence. Barcode sub-clusters with fewer than 20% of the maximum read count were removed, based on fitting two negative binomial distributions. TCRdb trimmed public reads at Q25 via fastp, called clones via MiXCR and kept in-frame beta chains. CDR3 protein duplicates are merged, each entry listing the most common genes and DNA. The authors' filters were not applied to this entry. This sample holds under 600,000 distinct CDR3 sequences; over 20% were observed only once. The ten top clones hold 0.7% to 1% of the sample.

Libraries of naive CD8 T cells were generated from around 20,000 to 990,000 sorted cells, with 10%, 30% or 50% of the purified RNA used. Naive CD8 T cells were FACS-sorted as CD8+CD4-CCR7+CD45RA+ on a BD FACSAria II into RLT Plus buffer. Roughly ten TCR copies' worth of Jurkat RNA were spiked into about 20,000-1,100,000 naive CD8 T cell samples to test detection sensitivity. Enrichment of CD8 T cells was done with RosetteSep CD8+ T Cell Enrichment Cocktail plus Ficoll-Paque, and ACK red cell lysis came afterward. This clonotype was observed at least ten times. It has no known antigen specificity. No quality values exist for individual bases; no much larger clone is one base distant. The V end loses 5 bases and the J end loses 6 bases, and a stretch of 8 bases separates them. The cysteine opens and the phenylalanine closes a CDR3 of 12 amino acids. Here the CDR3 DNA is all that survives: 36 bases in frame from base 1. From the germline V gene, CDR1 is SGHTA and CDR2 is FQGNSA.

Findings and caveats that apply to the study as a whole: Without barcode sub-clustering, chimeric consensus sequences inflated TCR diversity; chimeras reached as high as 47%. Modeling indicated 2.5 to 3 TCR RNA copies recovered per cell, compared with 7.5 to 10 by digital PCR, which implies a capture efficiency of approximately 30%. Naive libraries contained spiked-in Jurkat TCR RNA (10 copies' worth), which is not part of the donor repertoire. Clones above 20 RNA copies held over 97% of molecules in CMV-specific effector cells but under 1% in naive cells. Spiked-in Jurkat TCR RNA equal to a single cell's worth was reported to be detectable even within 1,200,000 naive CD8 T cells. Highly expanded clone sizes could be underestimated if identical TCR molecules share a barcode.

The sequence joins TRBV7-2 to TRBJ2-1, with the D gene not confidently named. The receptor comes from a human donor in good health. Some libraries in this study had Jurkat cell RNA spiked in. Sequencing was performed on naive CD8+ T cells from blood, with Jurkat cell RNA spiked in. The sample's cell subset or site label, in plain terms: FACS-sorted CD8+CD4-CCR7+CD45RA+ naive T cells. The nucleotide sequence is TGTGCCAGCAGCCCAGTTGTCAATGAGCAGTTCTTC. It translates to CASSPVVNEQFF.